The clone carrying this T cell receptor beta chain was picked up a small number of times. The data were obtained in a study of blood T cell repertoires in COVID-19. Study at large: Sample material is recorded as cDNA or gDNA derived from T cells, B-cell-depleted T cells, or PBMCs.

Sequenced by immunoSEQ multiplex PCR; TCRdb stores in-frame clones only, minus some. The table lists about 170,000 clones, approximately 84% of them singletons. Sequencing was performed on peripheral blood. This clonotype originated in a man between 65 and 85 years old with active or convalescent COVID-19.

The CDR3: CASSLAGTGGREQYF. CDR3 nucleotide sequence: TGTGCCAGCAGCTTAGCCGGGACAGGGGGCCGCGAGCAGTACTTC. The chain employs TRBV7-2 and TRBJ2-7; 12 bases line up with TRBD1. Per the germline V gene, CDR1 is SGHTA and CDR2 is FQGNSA. Trimming at V came to 0 bases and at J to 6 bases, leaving 3 bases not matched to a gene. The CDR3 consists of 15 residues.